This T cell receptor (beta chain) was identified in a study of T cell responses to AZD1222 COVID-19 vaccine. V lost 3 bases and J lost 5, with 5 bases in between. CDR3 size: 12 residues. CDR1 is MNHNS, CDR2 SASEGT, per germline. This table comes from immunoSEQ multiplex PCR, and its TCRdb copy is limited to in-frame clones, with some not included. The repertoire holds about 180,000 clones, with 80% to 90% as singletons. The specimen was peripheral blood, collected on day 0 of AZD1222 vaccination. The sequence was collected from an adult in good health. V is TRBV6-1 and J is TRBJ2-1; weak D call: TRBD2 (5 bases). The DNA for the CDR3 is TGTGCCAGCAGTGAGGGAGACAATGAGCAGTTCTTC. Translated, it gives CASSEGDNEQFF.